This is a list of T cell receptor beta chains from one sample in a study of T cells in Graves' hyperthyroidism and ophthalmopathy. TCRdb fed the multiplex PCR reads into MiXCR, producing one record per CDR3 protein. The sample consists of almost 250,000 distinct CDR3 sequences, almost 25% of them appearing once. The sample taken for sequencing was blood. These receptors originate from a woman between 35 and 50 years old with Graves' ophthalmopathy. CDR3s include the opening cysteine and the closing phenylalanine or tryptophan. The order of the fields is CDR3 protein, clone size, J gene, V gene, D gene. The D gene is left open where the match is weak. Clone sizes are given selectively: once, few, many, or a class where the clone is expanded.

CDR3: CASSPPPGRNTEAFF; size: many; J: TRBJ1-1; V: TRBV4-1; D: -
CDR3: CASRSGLGSGELFF; size: many; J: TRBJ2-2; V: TRBV12-3/TRBV12-4; D: -
CDR3: CASSLEGQPQHF; size: many; J: TRBJ1-5; V: TRBV5-1; D: -
CDR3: CASSFPGVAAKNIQYF; size: -; J: TRBJ2-4; V: TRBV12-3/TRBV12-4; D: -
CDR3: CASSTGGPLNTEAFF; size: many; J: TRBJ1-1; V: TRBV6-1; D: -
CDR3: CASSPGGLAGGQRYEQYF; size: many; J: TRBJ2-7; V: TRBV5-1; D: TRBD2
CDR3: CASSKGLGQETQYF; size: many; J: TRBJ2-5; V: TRBV5-1; D: TRBD2
CDR3: CATSLVSTGELFF; size: once; J: TRBJ2-2; V: TRBV24-1; D: -
CDR3: CASSQDPGTAAGFRYF; size: -; J: TRBJ2-7; V: TRBV4-1; D: TRBD1
CDR3: CASSYSWTQTNYGYTF; size: -; J: TRBJ1-2; V: TRBV6-5; D: -
CDR3: CSVQGTGRTGELFF; size: many; J: TRBJ2-2; V: TRBV29-1; D: TRBD1
CDR3: CASSTMGGSNQPQHF; size: -; J: TRBJ1-5; V: TRBV12-3/TRBV12-4; D: -
CDR3: CASSRDRDYEQYF; size: few; J: TRBJ2-7; V: TRBV6-1; D: TRBD1
CDR3: CASSSSPGGPQPQHF; size: many; J: TRBJ1-5; V: TRBV27; D: -
CDR3: CASSHYHSGRASDEQYF; size: many; J: TRBJ2-7; V: TRBV2; D: TRBD2
CDR3: CASSPAGTAGQGYGYTF; size: -; J: TRBJ1-2; V: TRBV4-3; D: -
CDR3: CAIGIGALETQYF; size: many; J: TRBJ2-5; V: TRBV10-3; D: -
CDR3: CATSDWRLGETQYF; size: -; J: TRBJ2-5; V: TRBV24-1; D: -
CDR3: CASSLVAGAILETQYF; size: many; J: TRBJ2-5; V: TRBV5-6; D: TRBD2
CDR3: CASSRTGVPGFYEQYF; size: many; J: TRBJ2-7; V: TRBV28; D: -
CDR3: CASSPQDRALYGYTF; size: many; J: TRBJ1-2; V: TRBV6-5; D: TRBD1
CDR3: CASSVGTGDEQYF; size: -; J: TRBJ2-7; V: TRBV28; D: TRBD1
CDR3: CASSDWGSNQPQHF; size: many; J: TRBJ1-5; V: TRBV6-1; D: -
CDR3: CASSLAGRAGQETQYF; size: many; J: TRBJ2-5; V: TRBV12-3/TRBV12-4; D: TRBD2
CDR3: CASSLEQGPYEQYF; size: -; J: TRBJ2-7; V: TRBV11-1; D: -
CDR3: CASSFGFPYEQYF; size: -; J: TRBJ2-7; V: TRBV28; D: -
CDR3: CASSFSGGVTYEQYF; size: few; J: TRBJ2-7; V: TRBV5-1; D: -
CDR3: CASRFWTASEAGELFF; size: many; J: TRBJ2-2; V: TRBV5-5; D: -